This T cell receptor (beta chain) stems from a study of T-cell memory formation after mild COVID-19. At the level of the study: TCR clusters were largely donor specific. Whole-study findings and limits: Prior to infection, memory already included some responding clones, suggesting cross-reactive memory joined.

CDR1 and CDR2 from the germline V gene are ENHRY and SYGVKD. The CDR3 covers 17 residues. V shed 4 bases, J shed 0 bases, and the junction held 7 bases outside the gene matches. With respect to this clonotype: The target antigen is unknown.

Amplification by 5'RACE using constant-segment primers produced TCR alpha and TCR beta cDNA libraries that carried sample barcodes and UMIs. One entry per CDR3 protein, called by TCRdb with MiXCR from the 5' RACE reads. The sample yields 150,000 to 200,000 distinct CDR3 sequences, about a sixth seen once. The V call is TRBV10-3, the J call TRBJ2-3, with 10 nucleotides matching TRBD2. The source material was PBMCs or a T cell subset sorted from them (not recorded which). The TCR comes from an adult woman who had mild COVID-19 (a few samples of this study predate the infection). Cell type and time point are not known. In nucleotides, the CDR3 is TGTGCCATCAGTGGACTAGCGGGCACAGCTAGCACAGATACGCAGTATTTT. It codes for CAISGLAGTASTDTQYF.